These 29 T cell receptor beta chains came from one sample sequenced in a study of blood T cells in healthy people across ages. The use of a sample-barcoded 5' primer and a J-beta primer mix characterized a second PCR of about 7 to 12 cycles. Via MiXCR, TCRdb re-called the 5' RACE reads, giving one row per CDR3 protein. The table records roughly 550,000 distinct CDR3 sequences, approximately 25% of them present only once. The data also belong to a second study, concerning T cells of mothers and their children.

Sequencing was done on a sample of blood. The receptor source for this set is a boy aged 5-17 years in good health.

This chain uses TRBV21-1 with TRBJ1-4; TRBD1, the table's D call, was not compared with the DNA. TRBV21-1 is classified as a pseudogene. The CDR3 is 17 residues long. Here the CDR3 reads CASSKARDRPLNEKLFF. As DNA, the CDR3 is TGTGCCAGCAGCAAAGCCAGGGACAGGCCACTGAATGAAAAACTGTTTTTT.

As DNA, the CDR3 is TGTGCCAGCTTACGAGACGGGCCAAGCTCCTACAATGAGCAGTTCTTC. Encoded protein: CASLRDGPSSYNEQFF. J is TRBJ2-1 and V is TRBV11-2; no firm D call. V lost 8 bases, J lost 0 bases, and 17 bases lay in between. This CDR3 has 16 amino acids. Germline V gene data show CDR1 as SGHAT and CDR2 as FQNNGV.

This clonotype was observed a handful of times. The junction shows a germline mismatch at one end, possibly a read error. DNA of the CDR3: TGCGCCAGCAGCTACGGGACAGGGTACGAGCAGTACTTC. Translated, it gives CASSYGTGYEQYF. The chain couples TRBV7-3 to TRBJ2-7, with TRBD1 matching 9 bases. From germline, CDR1 is SGHTA and CDR2 FQGTGA. There are 13 residues in the CDR3.

This clonotype was picked up many times. The chain links TRBV14 to TRBJ2-1; D is undetermined. This CDR3 spans 12 amino acids. V lost 2 bases to trimming and J lost 8 bases, with 7 bases between them. Germline V lookup: CDR1 SGHDN, CDR2 FVKESK. The CDR3 DNA reads TGTGCCAGCAGCCAAAGATCTTATGAGCAGTTCTTC. Its translation: CASSQRSYEQFF. The whole variable domain, remainder taken from reference TRBV14 and TRBJ2-1, is EAGVTQFPSHSVIEKGQTVTLRCDPISGHDNLYWYRRVMGKEIKFLLHFVKESKQDESGMPNNRFLAERTGGTYSTLKVQPAELEDSGVYFCASSQRSYEQFFGPGTRLTVL.

The count of this clonotype is one. This chain joins TRBV10-3 and TRBJ2-7; D is possibly TRBD1 (5 bases). V shed 0 bases and J shed 6 bases, with 15 bases lying between them. The germline gives CDR1 ENHRY, CDR2 SYGVKD. The CDR3 is made up of 15 amino acids. The CDR3: CAISESRAGSGEQYF. CDR3 coding DNA: TGTGCCATCAGTGAGTCGAGAGCAGGGTCGGGCGAGCAGTACTTC.

The chain combines TRBV27 with TRBJ2-7; D unclear. Trimming removed 5 bases from V and 3 bases from J, with 14 bases in between. The CDR3 is made up of 14 amino acids. The germline V gene has CDR1 MNHEY and CDR2 SMNVEV (reference sequence). This chain's CDR3 is CASSAYLNHYEQYF. The CDR3 region has the DNA TGTGCCAGCAGTGCGTACCTGAATCACTACGAGCAGTACTTC.

The chain is built from TRBV12-3 or TRBV12-4 and TRBJ2-7; 8 bases are shared with TRBD1. The CDR3 sequence is 15 residues long. Trimming took 4 bases from V and 2 from J; bases not matched to a gene: 7. CDR3 DNA sequence: TGTGCCAGCAGTTCCTGGACAGGGCCGACCTACGAGCAGTACTTC. It translates to CASSSWTGPTYEQYF.

V gene TRBV4-3 combines with J gene TRBJ1-2, with a weak D call TRBD1 (5 bases). Deletions cut 1 base from V and 2 bases from J, with 17 bases between. Per germline, CDR1 LGHNA and CDR2 YSLEER. The CDR3 is 17 amino acids. The CDR3: CASSQGGPRTLNYGYTF. The CDR3 DNA is TGCGCCAGCAGCCAAGGGGGCCCACGAACACTCAACTATGGCTACACCTTC.

Only a few counts were recorded for this clonotype. The chain joins TRBV7-3 to TRBJ2-1; tentative D call: TRBD1 (5 bases). The CDR3 consists of 14 residues. Germline V gene lookup returns CDR1 SGHTA and CDR2 FQGTGA. With 2 bases removed from V and 5 bases from J, the gap between germline ends came to 10 bases. CDR3 nucleotides: TGTGCCAGCAGCTTAGGACACAACAACAATGAGCAGTTCTTC. Translating it yields CASSLGHNNNEQFF.

This clonotype was detected a few times. The V and J genes are TRBV19 and TRBJ2-2; possibly TRBD1 or TRBD2 for D (5 bases each). The CDR3 covers 13 residues. Germline-derived CDR1 and CDR2 are LNHDA and SQIVND (reference sequence). V was clipped by 7 bases and J by 7 bases, with 13 bases between them. The CDR3 here is CASTGRIFGELFF. CDR3 nucleotides: TGTGCCAGTACGGGACGGATCTTCGGGGAGCTGTTTTTT.

This clonotype has just a few counts. The V call is TRBV7-2, the J call TRBJ1-4; tentative D call: TRBD1 (6 bases). Germline-derived CDR1 and CDR2 are SGHTA and FQGNSA. The CDR3 contains 15 residues. Between the trimmed V and J ends, which lost 0 bases and 8 bases, there was a span of 13 bases. The CDR3 is CASSLALAGAEKLFF. In nucleotides, the CDR3 is TGTGCCAGCAGCTTAGCGCTGGCAGGGGCCGAAAAACTGTTTTTT.

The chain combines TRBV24-1 with TRBJ2-7; tentative D call: TRBD1 (5 bases). Near its end, the DNA agrees better with TRBJ2-1, so the J call may be wrong. CDR3 length equals 14 residues. Per the germline V gene, CDR1 is KGHDR and CDR2 is SFDVKD. CDR3 loop: CATSDRTPYNEQFF. The CDR3 region has the DNA TGTGCCACCAGTGATAGGACACCCTACAATGAGCAGTTCTTC.

The table lists this clonotype with a few counts. CDR3 in amino acids: CASSVGRGIQYF. Written as DNA, the CDR3 is TGTGCCAGCAGTGTTGGGCGGGGCATTCAGTACTTC. The V and J genes are TRBV2 and TRBJ2-4, with a tentative D call TRBD2 (6 bases). CDR1 SNHLY and CDR2 FYNNEI come from the germline V gene. The CDR3 runs to 12 residues. V dropped 4 bases and J dropped 9 bases, with 10 bases sitting between them.

This clonotype has a handful of counts. V gene TRBV20-1 combines with J gene TRBJ2-3, with a weak D call TRBD2 (7 bases). The length of the CDR3 is 13 residues. The V end was cut by 7 bases, the J end by 2 bases, with 13 bases between. Germline CDR1 and CDR2: DFQATT and SNEGSKA (reference sequence). The CDR3 reads CSGKGGLTDTQYF. CDR3 nucleotides: TGCAGTGGCAAGGGGGGGCTCACAGATACGCAGTATTTT.

About this clonotype: One end of the junction fails to match germline, which may point to a read error. This rearrangement joins TRBV7-7 to TRBJ2-5, with D possibly being TRBD1 (5 bases). The CDR3 is 15 residues long. Per germline, CDR1 SSHAT and CDR2 FNYEAQ (reference sequence). The CDR3 nucleotides are TGTGCTAGCAGCTTAGGCCGACAGCTCCAAGAGACCCAGTACTTC. Translated, it gives CASSLGRQLQETQYF.

This chain joins TRBV2 and TRBJ1-2; D gene ambiguous. The CDR3 covers 15 residues. The V gene's germline CDR1 is SNHLY and CDR2 FYNNEI. V lost 2 bases and J 7 bases, leaving 17 bases between the germline ends. CDR3 sequence: CASSEKRTDLGGYTF. The CDR3 bases are TGTGCCAGCAGTGAAAAAAGAACGGACTTGGGTGGCTACACCTTC.

This clonotype was recorded a few times. The V and J genes are TRBV6-2 or TRBV6-3 and TRBJ2-5; 9 bases align to TRBD2. The length of the CDR3 is 17 residues. Per the germline V gene, CDR1 is MNHEY and CDR2 is SVGEGT. The ends lost 2 bases at V and 5 bases at J; junction bases unmatched: 12. CDR3 bases: TGTGCCAGCAGTTACGGTGCTAGCGGGGACCTCAGGGAGACCCAGTACTTC. Amino acids: CASSYGASGDLRETQYF.

This clonotype was counted between two and nine times. The chain employs TRBV20-1 and TRBJ1-6; tentatively, D is TRBD1 (5 bases). The CDR3 consists of 16 residues. Per germline, CDR1 DFQATT and CDR2 SNEGSKA (reference sequence). Between the trimmed V and J ends, which lost 4 bases and 8 bases, there was a span of 21 bases. This chain's CDR3 is CSATFQGTLRDSPLHF. The CDR3 DNA follows: TGCAGTGCTACCTTCCAGGGAACCCTTCGGGATTCACCCCTCCACTTT.

The rearrangement uses TRBV28 and TRBJ2-5; D ambiguous. V was clipped by 5 bases and J by 5 bases, with 12 bases between them. CDR1 and CDR2 from the germline V gene are MDHEN and SYDVKM. The CDR3 consists of 13 residues. The CDR3 region has the DNA TGTGCCAGCAGTCCTCCCTACGGGGAGACCCAGTACTTC. This gives the protein CASSPPYGETQYF.

This clonotype appeared a few times. The genes are TRBV12-3 or TRBV12-4 and TRBJ2-5; D is ambiguous. This CDR3 comprises 14 residues. The germline V and J ends were trimmed by 0 bases and 5 bases, with 10 bases remaining between them. The chain's CDR3 is CASSLANLDETQYF. The CDR3 DNA sequence: TGTGCCAGCAGTTTAGCGAACCTGGACGAGACCCAGTACTTC.

The chain combines TRBV20-1 with TRBJ2-5, with 10 bases lining up with TRBD2. The assigned J gene may be wrong: the sequence end matches TRBJ2-1 better. The CDR3 extends over 15 amino acids. Germline V CDR1 and CDR2: DFQATT, SNEGSKA (reference sequence). The CDR3 DNA sequence: TGCAGTGCCCTCCCAGCGGGGGGGCCGTGGAATGAGCAGTTCTTC. Amino acids: CSALPAGGPWNEQFF.

There are a few counts of this clonotype. The V and J genes are TRBV9 and TRBJ2-1; the match to TRBD2 covers 8 bases. The junction had 5 bases not matched to a gene; V was cut back by 2 bases and J by 1 base. The CDR3 sequence is 16 residues long. Germline lookup yields CDR1 SGDLS and CDR2 YYNGEE. This CDR3 is CASSVSGSVSYNEQFF. The CDR3 nucleotides read TGTGCCAGCAGCGTCAGCGGGAGTGTATCCTACAATGAGCAGTTCTTC.

This clonotype was counted a few times. The genes are TRBV7-9 and TRBJ1-4; a weak D match, TRBD1 (5 bases). The V end was cut by 7 bases, the J end by 0 bases, with 12 bases between. The CDR3 contains 15 residues. The germline CDR1 and CDR2 sequences are SEHNR and FQNEAQ (reference sequence). The CDR3 DNA reads as TGTGCCAGCATTAAATCAGGGTCAACTAATGAAAAACTGTTTTTT. This sequence encodes CASIKSGSTNEKLFF.

The rearrangement joins TRBV13 to TRBJ1-1; TRBD1 might be the D (6 bases). The CDR3 totals 12 residues. Germline values: CDR1 PRHDT, CDR2 FYEKMQ (reference sequence). The germline V and J ends were trimmed by 6 bases and 5 bases, with 10 bases remaining between them. CDR3 in amino acids: CASRIQGTEAFF. The CDR3 DNA reads TGTGCCAGCAGAATTCAGGGGACTGAAGCTTTCTTT.

A word on this clonotype: At one end, the junction sequence differs from germline, possibly due to a read error. The chain links TRBV5-1 to TRBJ2-1, with D tentatively TRBD1 (5 bases). In germline, CDR1 is SGHRS, CDR2 YFSETQ. The CDR3 totals 14 residues. The CDR3 DNA reads as TGCTCCAGCAGCTTGGGTGACAGTCACAATGAGCAGTTCTTC. Protein sequence: CSSSLGDSHNEQFF. Full variable domain (rest looked up from reference TRBV5-1 and TRBJ2-1): KAGVTQTPRYLIKTRGQQVTLSCSPISGHRSVSWYQQTPGQGLQFLFEYFSETQRNKGNFPGRFSGRQFSNSRSEMNVSTLELGDSALYLCSSSLGDSHNEQFFGPGTRLTVL.

This clonotype was observed a single time. The CDR3: CASSIWGGDEQFF. CDR3 DNA sequence: TGTGCCAGTAGTATTTGGGGGGGGGATGAGCAGTTCTTC. The V and J genes are TRBV19 and TRBJ2-1, with TRBD2 identical over 7 bases. V was clipped by 3 bases and J by 8 bases; unmatched bases: 4. The CDR3 runs 13 residues. Germline CDR1 LNHDA, CDR2 SQIVND (reference sequence).

CDR3 DNA: TGCAGTGCTCACGATTTGGGACTAGCGGGGGGCTACTCTGGGGCCAACGTCCTGACTTTC. Its protein product is CSAHDLGLAGGYSGANVLTF. The rearrangement links TRBV20-1 to TRBJ2-6, with 15 bases lining up with TRBD2. Germline V gene sequence: CDR1 DFQATT, CDR2 SNEGSKA (reference sequence). The V gene end was trimmed by 5 bases and the J gene end by 0 bases; junction bases not matched to a gene: 11. The CDR3 contains 20 residues.

The J gene is TRBJ1-4, the V gene TRBV5-1, with D perhaps matching TRBD1 (6 bases). CDR3 length: 16 amino acids. In germline, CDR1 is SGHRS, CDR2 YFSETQ. The V end was cut by 1 base, the J end by 7 bases, with 17 bases between. CDR3 loop: CASSLNGQGSSEKLFF. CDR3 bases: TGCGCCAGCAGCTTGAACGGGCAGGGGAGTAGTGAAAAACTGTTTTTT.

The rearrangement joins TRBV12-3 or TRBV12-4 to TRBJ2-5; possibly TRBD1 or TRBD2 for D (5 bases each). Judging by the DNA end, TRBJ2-7 fits better; the J call may be wrong. The CDR3 extends over 14 amino acids. The CDR3 DNA reads TGTGCCAGCAGTTCCGGGACCCTGAATTACGAGCAGTACTTC. It codes for CASSSGTLNYEQYF.